What follows are 31 T cell receptor beta chains derived from one specimen sequenced in a study of monozygotic twins with inflammatory bowel disease. TCRdb reprocessed the 5' RACE reads and keeps a single row for each CDR3 protein, giving no DNA. The sample has about 300,000 distinct CDR3 sequences. Sequenced material: blood. These receptors were taken from a human donor with ulcerative colitis or Crohn's disease, or a healthy co-twin of an affected twin (not recorded which).

The rearrangement uses TRBV24-1 and TRBJ1-2; no DNA is available, so the TRBD1 call from TCRdb remains unchecked. Germline V gene data show CDR1 as KGHDR and CDR2 as SFDVKD. The length of the CDR3 is 16 residues. The CDR3 loop is CATSDSDRDGIYGYTF.

The chain links TRBV7-8 to TRBJ2-1; with no DNA, the TCRdb D assignment of TRBD2 cannot be verified. Germline V lookup: CDR1 SGHVS, CDR2 FQNEAQ. The CDR3 spans 16 residues. The CDR3: CASSLGISPSWEEQFF.

The chain links TRBV12-3 or TRBV12-4 to TRBJ2-7; there is no DNA to check the TCRdb D call of TRBD1. The CDR3 is made up of 15 amino acids. The CDR3: CASSASGQGEYEQYF.

The V gene is TRBV6-2 or TRBV6-3, the J gene TRBJ1-1; TCRdb indicates TRBD1, and absent DNA this call remains unverified. Germline V gives CDR1 MNHEY, CDR2 SVGEGT. The CDR3 totals 14 residues. Here the CDR3 reads CASSDRGVNTEAFF.

The chain recombines TRBV24-1 with TRBJ2-1. The CDR3 is 16 amino acids. CDR1 is KGHDR, CDR2 SFDVKD, per germline. CDR3 amino acids: CATSDLRQGSHNEQFF.

The chain joins TRBV25-1 to TRBJ2-1. The CDR3 is 13 residues long. The germline V gene encodes CDR1 MGHDK and CDR2 SYGVNS. CDR3 sequence reads: CASSEPQDNEQFF.

V gene TRBV6-5 combines with J gene TRBJ2-2. CDR3 length: 13 amino acids. Germline CDR1 reads MNHEY; CDR2 reads SVGAGI. The CDR3 sequence: CASSSDKTGELFF.

V is TRBV15 and J is TRBJ2-5. The CDR3 length is 14 residues. In germline, CDR1 is LNHNV, CDR2 YYDKDF (reference sequence). This CDR3 reads CATSPLDNKRTQYF.

The V gene is TRBV6-1, the J gene TRBJ1-1. The CDR3 length is 15 residues. CDR1 and CDR2 from the germline V gene are MNHNS and SASEGT. The CDR3 protein is CASGKTSAGNTEAFF.

The rearrangement uses TRBV7-9 and TRBJ2-1; TCRdb gives TRBD2 as the D gene, but with no DNA this cannot be confirmed. Germline V gives CDR1 SEHNR, CDR2 FQNEAQ (reference sequence). The CDR3 totals 16 residues. The CDR3 sequence is CASSLASKTTLNEQFF.

The chain is built from TRBV7-9 and TRBJ2-1; the TCRdb D gene call, TRBD1, has no DNA to confirm it. The CDR3 covers 14 residues. Germline lookup yields CDR1 SEHNR and CDR2 FQNEAQ (reference sequence). CDR3: CASSSRRGTNEQFF.

The CDR3 loop is CASKNTGELFF. J is TRBJ2-2 and V is TRBV5-1. This CDR3 spans 11 amino acids. Germline lookup yields CDR1 SGHRS and CDR2 YFSETQ.

This chain joins TRBV12-3 or TRBV12-4 and TRBJ2-3; TCRdb names TRBD2, which stays unverified in the absence of DNA. The CDR3 covers 14 residues. The CDR3 sequence is CASSPGTSGDTQYF.

The chain joins TRBV7-2 to TRBJ2-4; TCRdb proposes TRBD1, but this gene call is untestable without DNA. The germline CDR1 and CDR2 sequences are SGHTA and FQGNSA. The CDR3 totals 15 residues. The CDR3 loop is CASSLDRWPKNIQYF.

V usage is TRBV7-9 and J usage is TRBJ2-1; TCRdb gives TRBD1 as the D gene, but with no DNA this cannot be confirmed. The CDR3 contains 17 residues. Germline V lookup: CDR1 SEHNR, CDR2 FQNEAQ (reference sequence). The CDR3 is CASSLLFGRKQLDEQFF. Based on the CDR3 plus reference TRBV7-9 and TRBJ2-1, the full variable domain is DTGVSQNPRHKITKRGQNVTFRCDPISEHNRLYWYRQTLGQGPEFLTYFQNEAQLEKSRLLSDRFSAERPKGSFSTLEIQRTEQGDSAMYLCASSLLFGRKQLDEQFFGPGTRLTVL.

The gene calls are TRBV5-6 and TRBJ2-7; the TCRdb D gene call, TRBD1, has no DNA to confirm it. Germline CDR1 SGHDT, CDR2 YYEEEE. The CDR3 spans 14 residues. This CDR3 is CASSLSGTGLEQYF. The entire variable domain, with the rest obtained from reference TRBV5-6 and TRBJ2-7, is as follows: DAGVTQSPTHLIKTRGQQVTLRCSPKSGHDTVSWYQQALGQGPQFIFQYYEEEERQRGNFPDRFSGHQFPNYSSELNVNALLLGDSALYLCASSLSGTGLEQYFGPGTRLTVT.

J is TRBJ2-6 and V is TRBV12-3 or TRBV12-4. This CDR3 spans 15 amino acids. The CDR3: CASSLVSSGANVLTF.

The rearrangement links TRBV25-1 to TRBJ2-1; no DNA is available, so the TRBD2 call from TCRdb remains unchecked. CDR1 MGHDK and CDR2 SYGVNS come from the germline V gene. This CDR3 spans 18 amino acids. The CDR3 here is CASSEFSGRGLGYNEQFF. The whole variable domain, remainder taken from reference TRBV25-1 and TRBJ2-1, is EADIYQTPRYLVIGTGKKITLECSQTMGHDKMYWYQQDPGMELHLIHYSYGVNSTEKGDLSSESTVSRIRTEHFPLTLESARPSHTSQYLCASSEFSGRGLGYNEQFFGPGTRLTVL.

The V gene is TRBV3-1, the J gene TRBJ1-5. The CDR3 covers 14 residues. Germline V gene lookup returns CDR1 LGHDT and CDR2 YNNKEL (reference sequence). CDR3 protein: CASSHLNSNQPQHF. The full variable domain, with the rest looked up from reference TRBV3-1 and TRBJ1-5, is DTAVSQTPKYLVTQMGNDKSIKCEQNLGHDTMYWYKQDSKKFLKIMFSYNNKELIINETVPNRFSPKSPDKAHLNLHINSLELGDSAVYFCASSHLNSNQPQHFGDGTRLSIL.

This rearrangement joins TRBV6-5 to TRBJ2-7. The CDR3 contains 12 residues. Germline assignment: CDR1 MNHEY and CDR2 SVGAGI. The CDR3 loop reads CASWEEPYEQYF.

The chain joins TRBV11-2 to TRBJ2-1; with no DNA, the TCRdb D assignment of TRBD1 cannot be verified. Looked up from germline, CDR1 is SGHAT and CDR2 is FQNNGV. The CDR3 loop spans 19 amino acids. CDR3 protein: CASSPRSQGLVVSGNEQFF.

This rearrangement joins TRBV7-9 to TRBJ2-1; TCRdb's D gene call, TRBD1, goes unchecked for lack of DNA. Germline lookup yields CDR1 SEHNR and CDR2 FQNEAQ (reference sequence). The CDR3 is made up of 16 amino acids. The CDR3 reads CASSNPWEGAGNEQFF. The full variable domain, completed using reference TRBV7-9 and TRBJ2-1, is DTGVSQNPRHKITKRGQNVTFRCDPISEHNRLYWYRQTLGQGPEFLTYFQNEAQLEKSRLLSDRFSAERPKGSFSTLEIQRTEQGDSAMYLCASSNPWEGAGNEQFFGPGTRLTVL.

V usage is TRBV10-3 and J usage is TRBJ2-5; the TCRdb D gene call, TRBD2, has no DNA to confirm it. CDR3 size: 14 residues. CDR1 and CDR2 (germline): ENHRY, SYGVKD. This CDR3 reads CAISQPWGGETQYF.

The chain couples TRBV20-1 to TRBJ1-5; the D call from TCRdb, TRBD1, cannot be confirmed without DNA. This CDR3 has 17 amino acids. Germline V gene lookup returns CDR1 DFQATT and CDR2 SNEGSKA (reference sequence). CDR3 loop: CSARDPRGATYHQPQHF.

The CDR3 sequence is CASSLDGTPGRDTQYF. The chain uses TRBV28 and TRBJ2-3; TCRdb names TRBD2, which stays unverified in the absence of DNA. The CDR3 contains 16 residues. From germline, CDR1 is MDHEN and CDR2 SYDVKM. The entire variable domain, with the rest obtained from reference TRBV28 and TRBJ2-3, is as follows: DVKVTQSSRYLVKRTGEKVFLECVQDMDHENMFWYRQDPGLGLRLIYFSYDVKMKEKGDIPEGYSVSREKKERFSLILESASTNQTSMYLCASSLDGTPGRDTQYFGPGTRLTVL.

The gene calls are TRBV19 and TRBJ1-2. Germline V gives CDR1 LNHDA, CDR2 SQIVND (reference sequence). The CDR3 sequence is 13 residues long. CDR3 sequence: CASSGSDNYGYTF.

This sequence joins TRBV19 and TRBJ2-7; no DNA is available, so the TRBD1 call from TCRdb remains unchecked. Germline CDR1 is LNHDA and CDR2 is SQIVND (reference sequence). The CDR3 length is 14 residues. The CDR3 is CASMPAGSSYEQYF.

The chain combines TRBV20-1 with TRBJ2-1. The CDR3 runs 15 residues. Germline V gene data show CDR1 as DFQATT and CDR2 as SNEGSKA (reference sequence). This CDR3 is CSARVLAVSYNEQFF.

V is TRBV29-1 and J is TRBJ2-7; TCRdb proposes TRBD1, but this gene call is untestable without DNA. The CDR3 extends over 14 amino acids. Germline-derived CDR1 and CDR2 are SQVTM and ANQGSEA. The CDR3 region is CSVVGQVHSYEQYF.

This chain connects TRBV5-1 to TRBJ2-5; TCRdb proposes TRBD1, but this gene call is untestable without DNA. Germline CDR1 and CDR2: SGHRS and YFSETQ. The CDR3 totals 14 residues. CDR3 sequence: CASSPTGGWETQYF. Based on the CDR3 plus reference TRBV5-1 and TRBJ2-5, the full variable domain is KAGVTQTPRYLIKTRGQQVTLSCSPISGHRSVSWYQQTPGQGLQFLFEYFSETQRNKGNFPGRFSGRQFSNSRSEMNVSTLELGDSALYLCASSPTGGWETQYFGPGTRLLVL.

The rearrangement uses TRBV29-1 and TRBJ2-7; checking the TCRdb D call of TRBD1 is not possible without DNA. CDR1 SQVTM and CDR2 ANQGSEA come from the germline V gene. This CDR3 region has 13 residues. The chain's CDR3 is CSVKTGKHYEQYF.